Detailed here is one T cell receptor beta chain. The target antigen is unknown. The record originates from a study of Ad26.COV2.S vaccination and SARS-CoV-2 variants. Whole-study findings and limits: Total T cell responses were possibly underestimated by TCR breadth and depth analyses. Spike-specific TCR breadth was greater after Ad26.COV2.S than placebo. Those who received vaccine or placebo ended up with similar non-spike TCR breadth. Substantial response breadth was reportedly seen for spike-specific CD8+ and CD4+ T cells after vaccination.

The assay was immunoSEQ multiplex PCR, and TCRdb's table has in-frame clones only and misses some. The sample carries approximately 400,000 clones, about 90% recorded once. CDR3 length: 15 residues. Looked up from germline, CDR1 is ENHRY and CDR2 is SYGVKD. V was clipped by 10 bases and J by 0 bases, with 15 bases between them. The sequence came from a human donor who had recovered from COVID-19. Sequenced material: peripheral blood, taken after recovery from COVID-19. The chain recombines TRBV10-3 with TRBJ1-4; D gene ambiguous. CDR3 protein: CATKREGATNEKLFF. DNA of the CDR3: TGTGCCACTAAGCGGGAGGGAGCAACTAATGAAAAACTGTTTTTT.